These 15 T cell receptor beta chains share one sample of origin, sequenced in a study of blood T cell repertoires in COVID-19. Using immunoSEQ multiplex PCR, the repertoire was profiled, and TCRdb retains in-frame clones only, with some absent. The sample records 310,000 or so clones, almost 90% being singletons. What was sequenced was peripheral blood. Receptors originate from a woman aged 30 to 39 with COVID-19, enrolled during active disease.

V usage is TRBV10-3 and J usage is TRBJ1-6; 7 bases agree with TRBD1. V trimming: 4 bases; J trimming: 0 bases; junction bases outside the gene matches: 6. The CDR3 loop spans 17 amino acids. Per the germline V gene, CDR1 is ENHRY and CDR2 is SYGVKD. The CDR3 loop reads CAISGQGSSSYNSPLHF. CDR3 nucleotide sequence: TGTGCCATCAGTGGACAGGGTTCTAGCTCCTATAATTCACCCCTCCACTTT.

This chain links TRBV28 with TRBJ2-1; 13 nucleotides agree with TRBD2. This CDR3 has 14 amino acids. The J segment lost 7 bases and the V segment lost 8 bases, leaving 5 bases of the junction unmatched. Germline V lookup: CDR1 MDHEN, CDR2 SYDVKM. DNA for the CDR3: TGTGCCAGCCGGACTAGCGGGAGTAGAAATGAGCAGTTCTTC. Protein: CASRTSGSRNEQFF.

V is TRBV7-9 and J is TRBJ2-7, with 7 bases aligning to TRBD1. This CDR3 has 13 amino acids. Germline CDR1 SEHNR, CDR2 FQNEAQ (reference sequence). V lost 5 bases to trimming and J lost 3 bases; unmatched junction nucleotides: 4. The CDR3 reads CASSPGGDYEQYF. The CDR3 bases are TGTGCCAGCAGCCCAGGGGGAGACTACGAGCAGTACTTC.

This clone has only one observation. The rearrangement links TRBV28 to TRBJ2-7; possible D gene TRBD2, 7 bases. The CDR3 is made up of 14 amino acids. V was trimmed by 6 bases and J by 2 bases, leaving 14 bases between them. CDR1 is MDHEN, CDR2 SYDVKM, per germline. In DNA, the CDR3 is TGTGCCAGCAGGTACTTCGGGGGGCCCTACGAGCAGTACTTC. This codes for CASRYFGGPYEQYF.

This clone turned up a few times. The chain carries TRBV19 and TRBJ1-4; 7 positions match TRBD1. The germline V gene encodes CDR1 LNHDA and CDR2 SQIVND (reference sequence). This CDR3 contains 15 residues. With 4 bases clipped from V and 5 bases from J, the junction kept 7 bases outside the gene matches. CDR3 DNA: TGTGCCAGTAGTACGAACAGGGGCGCAAATGAAAAACTGTTTTTT. Protein: CASSTNRGANEKLFF.

The chain's CDR3 is CASSSRADSSYNEQFF. For the CDR3, the DNA is TGTGCCAGCAGCTCACGAGCGGATAGCTCCTACAATGAGCAGTTCTTC. V and J are TRBV11-2 and TRBJ2-1; possible D gene TRBD2, 5 bases. The germline V and J ends were trimmed by 4 bases and 0 bases, with 13 bases remaining between them. Looked up from germline, CDR1 is SGHAT and CDR2 is FQNNGV. The CDR3 length is 16 residues.

The chain combines TRBV7-9 with TRBJ1-2; 7 nucleotides align to TRBD1. V was pared by 3 bases and J by 7 bases, with 14 bases of the junction left unmatched. Germline CDR1 SEHNR, CDR2 FQNEAQ (reference sequence). The CDR3 sequence is 16 residues long. The CDR3 DNA is TGTGCCAGCAGCTTGGGAAGACAGGGAAGGAACGCTGGCTACACCTTC. Translated: CASSLGRQGRNAGYTF. Filled out from reference TRBV7-9 and TRBJ1-2, the complete variable domain reads DTGVSQNPRHKITKRGQNVTFRCDPISEHNRLYWYRQTLGQGPEFLTYFQNEAQLEKSRLLSDRFSAERPKGSFSTLEIQRTEQGDSAMYLCASSLGRQGRNAGYTFGSGTRLTVV.

CDR3 residues: CASSGNLAGGPYEQYF. Written as DNA, the CDR3 is TGCGCCAGCAGCGGAAACCTAGCGGGAGGGCCCTACGAGCAGTACTTC. The genes are TRBV5-1 and TRBJ2-7, with 12 bases aligning to TRBD2. CDR1 is SGHRS and CDR2 is YFSETQ in the germline V gene. The CDR3 sequence is 16 residues long. The V gene end was trimmed by 4 bases and the J gene end by 2 bases; junction bases not matched to a gene: 7.

V usage is TRBV19 and J usage is TRBJ1-5; a possible D gene is TRBD1 (5 bases). Germline V lookup: CDR1 LNHDA, CDR2 SQIVND (reference sequence). The V end lost 4 bases, the J end lost 6 bases, and 22 bases lay between the germline ends. CDR3 length: 17 residues. The CDR3 sequence: CASSREPPGRGGQPQHF. The CDR3 DNA is TGTGCCAGTAGTAGAGAGCCCCCAGGGAGGGGCGGTCAGCCCCAGCATTTT. Drawing the rest from reference TRBV19 and TRBJ1-5, the complete variable domain is DGGITQSPKYLFRKEGQNVTLSCEQNLNHDAMYWYRQDPGQGLRLIYYSQIVNDFQKGDIAEGYSVSREKKESFPLTVTSAQKNPTAFYLCASSREPPGRGGQPQHFGDGTRLSIL.

The chain recombines TRBV19 with TRBJ2-2, with 9 positions matching TRBD1. This CDR3 has 17 amino acids. The trim removed 4 bases at V and 6 bases at J, leaving 12 bases unmatched. Germline V gene lookup returns CDR1 LNHDA and CDR2 SQIVND (reference sequence). The CDR3 reads CASSSRTGTGIAGELFF. CDR3 coding DNA: TGTGCCAGTAGTAGCAGAACCGGGACAGGGATAGCCGGGGAGCTGTTTTTT.

The chain combines TRBV2 with TRBJ2-7; D is unclear. Trimming cost V 6 bases and J 5 bases, with 20 bases left between them. Germline lookup yields CDR1 SNHLY and CDR2 FYNNEI. This CDR3 spans 15 amino acids. The CDR3 coding sequence is TGTGCCAGCAGATTACCGGGTCAGAAGCCTAACGAGCAGTACTTC. Translation: CASRLPGQKPNEQYF.

This clone has only one observation. The gene calls are TRBV12-3 or TRBV12-4 and TRBJ2-7; 7 nucleotides align to TRBD2. CDR3 size: 11 residues. V lost 8 bases and J lost 4; bases outside the gene matches: 2. CDR3 bases: TGTGCCAGCGGGAGGGGATACGAGCAGTACTTC. Translated, it gives CASGRGYEQYF.

V usage is TRBV30 and J usage is TRBJ2-1; TRBD2 might be the D (5 bases). V gave up 2 bases and J gave up 4 bases, with 12 bases separating them. Looked up from germline, CDR1 is GTSNPN and CDR2 is SVGIG (reference sequence). The CDR3 runs to 14 residues. The CDR3, as DNA: TGTGCCTGGAGTCCCAGCGGCTTGTACAATGAGCAGTTCTTC. Translated: CAWSPSGLYNEQFF.

This clone was observed a handful of times. This chain links TRBV28 with TRBJ2-2, with 7 bases lining up with TRBD1. Trimming removed 5 bases from V and 6 bases from J; junction bases left unmatched: 15. Per the germline V gene, CDR1 is MDHEN and CDR2 is SYDVKM. CDR3 length equals 17 residues. The CDR3 loop reads CASSPPPTGYGAGELFF. CDR3 coding DNA: TGTGCCAGCAGTCCCCCGCCGACAGGGTACGGTGCCGGGGAGCTGTTTTTT.

The chain employs TRBV19 and TRBJ2-7; 7 bases line up with TRBD2. Trimming took 4 bases from V and 1 from J; bases not matched to a gene: 7. Germline V lookup: CDR1 LNHDA, CDR2 SQIVND (reference sequence). The CDR3 sequence is 15 residues long. The CDR3 region has the DNA TGTGCCAGTAGTAAGGCGTCTAGCGGATCCTACGAGCAGTACTTC. Amino acids: CASSKASSGSYEQYF.